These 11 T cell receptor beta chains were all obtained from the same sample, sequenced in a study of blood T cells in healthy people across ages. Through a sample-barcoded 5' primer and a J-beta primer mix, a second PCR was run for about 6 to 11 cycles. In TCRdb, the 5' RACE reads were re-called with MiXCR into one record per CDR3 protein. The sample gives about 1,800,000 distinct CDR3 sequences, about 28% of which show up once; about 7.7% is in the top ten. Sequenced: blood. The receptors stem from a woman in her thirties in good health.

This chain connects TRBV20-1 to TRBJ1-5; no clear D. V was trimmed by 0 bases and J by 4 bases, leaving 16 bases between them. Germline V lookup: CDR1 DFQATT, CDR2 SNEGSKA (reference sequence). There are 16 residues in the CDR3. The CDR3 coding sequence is TGCAGTGCTAGAGATCGGGAGGTCAGCCAAAATCAGCCCCAGCATTTT. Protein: CSARDREVSQNQPQHF.

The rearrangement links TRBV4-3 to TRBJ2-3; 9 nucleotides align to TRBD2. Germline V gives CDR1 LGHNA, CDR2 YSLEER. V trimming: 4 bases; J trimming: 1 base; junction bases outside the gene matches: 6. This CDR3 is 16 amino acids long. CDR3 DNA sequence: TGCGCCAGCAGCCGAGTCGCTAGCGGGGGCACAGATACGCAGTATTTT. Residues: CASSRVASGGTDTQYF.

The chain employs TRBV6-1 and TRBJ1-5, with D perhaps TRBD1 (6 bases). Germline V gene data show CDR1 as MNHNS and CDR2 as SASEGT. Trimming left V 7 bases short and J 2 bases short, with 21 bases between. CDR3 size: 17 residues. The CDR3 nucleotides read TGTGCCAGCACGATGGGACATCTGGGGTTGGGCAATCAGCCCCAGCATTTT. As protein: CASTMGHLGLGNQPQHF.

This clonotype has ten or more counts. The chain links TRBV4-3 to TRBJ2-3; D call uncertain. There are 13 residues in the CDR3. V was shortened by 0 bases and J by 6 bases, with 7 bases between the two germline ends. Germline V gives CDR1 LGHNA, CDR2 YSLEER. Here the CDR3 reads CASSQEIRDTQYF. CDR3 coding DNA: TGCGCCAGCAGCCAAGAAATTCGGGATACGCAGTATTTT.

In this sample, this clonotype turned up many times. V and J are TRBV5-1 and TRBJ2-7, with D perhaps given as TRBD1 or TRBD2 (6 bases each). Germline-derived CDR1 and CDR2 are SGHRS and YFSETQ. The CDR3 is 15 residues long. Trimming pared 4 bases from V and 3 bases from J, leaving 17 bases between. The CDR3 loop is CASSHLQGLDYEQYF. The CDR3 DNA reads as TGCGCCAGCAGCCATTTACAGGGACTCGACTACGAGCAGTACTTC.

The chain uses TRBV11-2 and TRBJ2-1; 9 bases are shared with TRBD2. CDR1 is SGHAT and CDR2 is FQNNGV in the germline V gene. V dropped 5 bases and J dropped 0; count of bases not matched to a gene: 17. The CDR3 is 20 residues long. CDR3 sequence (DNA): TGTGCCAGCAGCCCCCGCATCTCTAGCGGGGCTTCTAGCTCCTACAATGAGCAGTTCTTC. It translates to CASSPRISSGASSSYNEQFF.

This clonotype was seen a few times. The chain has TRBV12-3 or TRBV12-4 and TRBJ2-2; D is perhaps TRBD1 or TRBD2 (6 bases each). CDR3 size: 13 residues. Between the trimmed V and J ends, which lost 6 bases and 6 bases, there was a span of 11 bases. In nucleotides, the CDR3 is TGTGCCAGCAGCCCTGGGGGGCCCGGGGAGCTGTTTTTT. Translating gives CASSPGGPGELFF.

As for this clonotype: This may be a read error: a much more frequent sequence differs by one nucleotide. Here the CDR3 reads CASSRTGSGNQPQHF. The DNA of the CDR3 is TGTGCCAGCAGCCGAACAGGGAGCGGCAATCAGCCCCAGCATTTT. The rearrangement links TRBV28 to TRBJ1-5; D might be TRBD1 (6 bases). The CDR3 extends over 15 amino acids. Germline V gene sequence: CDR1 MDHEN, CDR2 SYDVKM. The V and J ends lost 6 bases and 2 bases respectively, with 14 bases between them. Filled out from reference TRBV28 and TRBJ1-5, the complete variable domain reads DVKVTQSSRYLVKRTGEKVFLECVQDMDHENMFWYRQDPGLGLRLIYFSYDVKMKEKGDIPEGYSVSREKKERFSLILESASTNQTSMYLCASSRTGSGNQPQHFGDGTRLSIL.

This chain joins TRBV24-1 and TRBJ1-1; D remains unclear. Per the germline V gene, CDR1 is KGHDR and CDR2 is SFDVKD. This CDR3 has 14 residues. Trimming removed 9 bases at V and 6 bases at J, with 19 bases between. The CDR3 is CATAAGPQMAEAFF. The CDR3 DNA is TGTGCCACCGCCGCGGGCCCTCAAATGGCTGAAGCTTTCTTT.

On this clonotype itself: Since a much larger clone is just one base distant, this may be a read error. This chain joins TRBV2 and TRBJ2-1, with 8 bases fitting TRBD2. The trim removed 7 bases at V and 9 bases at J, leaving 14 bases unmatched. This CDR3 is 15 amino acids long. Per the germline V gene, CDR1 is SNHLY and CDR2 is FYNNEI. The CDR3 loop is CASKASGSPGGEQFF. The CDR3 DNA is TGTGCCAGCAAGGCTAGCGGGTCGCCGGGGGGTGAGCAGTTCTTC.

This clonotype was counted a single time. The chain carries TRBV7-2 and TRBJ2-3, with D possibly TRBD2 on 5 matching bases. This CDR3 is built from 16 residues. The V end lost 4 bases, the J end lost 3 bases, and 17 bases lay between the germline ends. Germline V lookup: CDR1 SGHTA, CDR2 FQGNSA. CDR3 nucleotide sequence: TGTGCCAGCAGCTCAAGCGGTGACGTCTGGACAGATACGCAGTATTTT. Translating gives CASSSSGDVWTDTQYF.